The 6 T cell receptor beta chains below all came from one sample that was sequenced in a study of blood T cell repertoires in COVID-19. Sequencing used immunoSEQ multiplex PCR; TCRdb keeps in-frame clones, though not all of them. The sample carries 75,000 to 95,000 clones, roughly 88% recorded once. The sample consisted of peripheral blood. The receptors here all came from a man aged 45-65 years with active COVID-19.

This clone was seen a handful of times. The rearrangement joins TRBV4-1 to TRBJ1-1; a weak D match, TRBD1 (5 bases). The CDR3 extends over 16 amino acids. V was trimmed by 0 bases and J by 5 bases, leaving 16 bases between them. From germline, CDR1 is MGHRA and CDR2 YSYEKL. The CDR3 is CASSQEINRYGTEAFF. CDR3 coding DNA: TGCGCCAGCAGCCAAGAAATTAACAGGTATGGAACTGAAGCTTTCTTT.

This clone has a handful of counts. As DNA, the CDR3 is TGCGCCAGCAGCTCCCGACAGGGGATTCAGCCCCAGCATTTT. The encoded protein is CASSSRQGIQPQHF. This chain connects TRBV4-1 to TRBJ1-5; 8 bases agree with TRBD1. The CDR3 sequence is 14 residues long. From germline, CDR1 is MGHRA and CDR2 YSYEKL. V lost 5 bases, J lost 6 bases, and 6 bases stayed unmatched.

This chain connects TRBV6-5 to TRBJ2-1, with D perhaps matching TRBD2 (6 bases). Trimming pared 0 bases from V and 3 bases from J, leaving 9 bases between. The CDR3 consists of 15 residues. The V gene's germline CDR1 is MNHEY and CDR2 SVGAGI. The chain's CDR3 is CASSYSNGGYNEQFF. The CDR3, as DNA: TGTGCCAGCAGTTACTCGAACGGGGGCTACAATGAGCAGTTCTTC.

The rearrangement joins TRBV9 to TRBJ2-2; 7 nucleotides align to TRBD1. Germline CDR1 reads SGDLS; CDR2 reads YYNGEE. V shed 2 bases, J shed 7 bases, and the junction held 14 bases outside the gene matches. The CDR3 covers 17 residues. In DNA, the CDR3 is TGTGCCAGCAGCGTGGGAGACAGGGCCCCTAGGGGCGGGGAGCTGTTTTTT. Translation: CASSVGDRAPRGGELFF.

V is TRBV5-1 and J is TRBJ2-7; 7 bases agree with TRBD1. The CDR3 runs to 18 residues. V was pared by 4 bases and J by 1 base, with 17 bases of the junction left unmatched. Germline assignment: CDR1 SGHRS and CDR2 YFSETQ. CDR3 sequence: CASSRSSSQGLGSYEQYF. DNA of the CDR3: TGCGCCAGCAGCCGTTCAAGCTCACAGGGGCTGGGATCCTACGAGCAGTACTTC.

The sample holds one count of this clone. The rearrangement joins TRBV5-6 to TRBJ1-2; no clear D gene. V lost 2 bases and J lost 0, with 8 bases in between. The CDR3 runs to 14 residues. The germline CDR1 and CDR2 sequences are SGHDT and YYEEEE. The CDR3 region has the DNA TGTGCCAGCAGCTTATCGGGAACTAACTATGGCTACACCTTC. This encodes CASSLSGTNYGYTF.